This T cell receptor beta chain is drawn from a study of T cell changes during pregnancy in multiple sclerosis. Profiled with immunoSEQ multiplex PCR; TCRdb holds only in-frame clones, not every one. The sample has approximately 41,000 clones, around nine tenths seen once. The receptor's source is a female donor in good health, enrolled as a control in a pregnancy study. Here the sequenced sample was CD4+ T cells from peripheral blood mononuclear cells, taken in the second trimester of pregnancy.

For the CDR3, the DNA is TGTGCCAGTAGTTACACAGGGGGCCCGGCAGATACGCAGTATTTT. This codes for CASSYTGGPADTQYF. V is TRBV19 and J is TRBJ2-3, with 9 bases identical to TRBD1. CDR3 size: 15 residues. With V trimmed by 5 bases and J by 4 bases, 7 bases remained unmatched. Per the germline V gene, CDR1 is LNHDA and CDR2 is SQIVND (reference sequence).